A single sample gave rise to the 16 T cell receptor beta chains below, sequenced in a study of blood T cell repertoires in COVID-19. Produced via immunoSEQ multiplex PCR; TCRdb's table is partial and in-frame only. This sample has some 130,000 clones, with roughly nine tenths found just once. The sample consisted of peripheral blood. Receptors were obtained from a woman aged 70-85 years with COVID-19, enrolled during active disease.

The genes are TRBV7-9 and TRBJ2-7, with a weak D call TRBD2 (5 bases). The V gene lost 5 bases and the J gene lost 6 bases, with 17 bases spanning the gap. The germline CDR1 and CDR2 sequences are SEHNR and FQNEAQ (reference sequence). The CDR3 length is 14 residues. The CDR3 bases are TGTGCCAGCAGCCTGAGGGCTCTACCCTTCGAGCAGTACTTC. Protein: CASSLRALPFEQYF.

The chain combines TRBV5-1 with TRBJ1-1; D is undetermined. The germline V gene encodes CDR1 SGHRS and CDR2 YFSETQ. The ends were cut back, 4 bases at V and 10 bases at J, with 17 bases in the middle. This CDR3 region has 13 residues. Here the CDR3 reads CASSEGSPVTAFF. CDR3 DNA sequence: TGCGCCAGCAGCGAGGGCTCTCCCGTGACAGCTTTCTTT.

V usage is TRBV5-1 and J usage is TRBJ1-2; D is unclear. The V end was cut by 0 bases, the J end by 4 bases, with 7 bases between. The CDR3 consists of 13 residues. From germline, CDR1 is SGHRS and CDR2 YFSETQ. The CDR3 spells CASSLDQAYGYTF. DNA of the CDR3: TGCGCCAGCAGCTTGGACCAGGCCTATGGCTACACCTTC.

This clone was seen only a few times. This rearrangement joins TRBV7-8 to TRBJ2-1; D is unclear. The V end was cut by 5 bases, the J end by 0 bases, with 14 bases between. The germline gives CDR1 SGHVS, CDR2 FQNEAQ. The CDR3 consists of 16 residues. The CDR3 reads CASSPRLTSSYNEQFF. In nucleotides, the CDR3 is TGTGCCAGCAGCCCGAGACTGACCTCCTCCTACAATGAGCAGTTCTTC. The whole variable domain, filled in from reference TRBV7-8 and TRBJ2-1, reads GAGVSQSPRYKVAKRGQDVALRCDPISGHVSLFWYQQALGQGPEFLTYFQNEAQLDKSGLPSDRFFAERPEGSVSTLKIQRTQQEDSAVYLCASSPRLTSSYNEQFFGPGTRLTVL.

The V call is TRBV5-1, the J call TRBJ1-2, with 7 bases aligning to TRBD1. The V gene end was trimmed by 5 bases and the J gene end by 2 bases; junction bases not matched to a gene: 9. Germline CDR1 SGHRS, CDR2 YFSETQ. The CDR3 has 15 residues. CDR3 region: CASSYGTATNYGYTF. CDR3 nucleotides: TGCGCCAGCAGTTACGGGACAGCGACCAACTATGGCTACACCTTC.

Here the CDR3 reads CASRQRVVAYEQYF. The DNA of the CDR3 is TGTGCCAGCAGGCAACGGGTCGTAGCCTACGAGCAGTACTTC. This rearrangement joins TRBV2 to TRBJ2-7, with no clear D. This CDR3 is 14 amino acids long. Germline V gene lookup returns CDR1 SNHLY and CDR2 FYNNEI. V shed 6 bases and J shed 2 bases, with 14 bases lying between them.

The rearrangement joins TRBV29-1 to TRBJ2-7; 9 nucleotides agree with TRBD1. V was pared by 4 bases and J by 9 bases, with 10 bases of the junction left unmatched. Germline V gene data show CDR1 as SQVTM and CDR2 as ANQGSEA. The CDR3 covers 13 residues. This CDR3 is CSVGRQGVSLQYF. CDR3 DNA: TGCAGCGTTGGGCGACAGGGGGTATCGTTGCAGTACTTC.

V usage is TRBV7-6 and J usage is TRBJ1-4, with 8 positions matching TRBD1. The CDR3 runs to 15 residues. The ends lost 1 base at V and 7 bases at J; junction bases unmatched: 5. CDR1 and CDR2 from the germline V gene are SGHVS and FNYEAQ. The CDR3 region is CASSLVRGPGEKLFF. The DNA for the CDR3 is TGTGCCAGCAGCTTAGTCAGGGGGCCGGGTGAAAAACTGTTTTTT. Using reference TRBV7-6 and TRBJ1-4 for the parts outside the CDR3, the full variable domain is GAGVSQSPRYKVTKRGQDVALRCDPISGHVSLYWYRQALGQGPEFLTYFNYEAQQDKSGLPNDRFSAERPEGSISTLTIQRTEQRDSAMYRCASSLVRGPGEKLFFGSGTQLSVL.

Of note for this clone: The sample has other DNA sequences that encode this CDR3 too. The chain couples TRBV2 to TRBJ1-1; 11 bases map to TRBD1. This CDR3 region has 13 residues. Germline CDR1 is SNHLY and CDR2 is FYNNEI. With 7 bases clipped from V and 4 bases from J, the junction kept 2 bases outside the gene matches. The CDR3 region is CASNGQGATEAFF. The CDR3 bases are TGTGCCAGCAACGGACAGGGGGCCACTGAAGCTTTCTTT.

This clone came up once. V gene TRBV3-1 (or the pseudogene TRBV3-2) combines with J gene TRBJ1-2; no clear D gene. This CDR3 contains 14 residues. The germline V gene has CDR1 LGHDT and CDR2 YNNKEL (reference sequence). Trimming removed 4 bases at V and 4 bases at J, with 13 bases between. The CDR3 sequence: CASSPVPASYGYTF. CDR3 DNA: TGTGCCAGCAGCCCGGTTCCCGCTAGCTATGGCTACACCTTC.

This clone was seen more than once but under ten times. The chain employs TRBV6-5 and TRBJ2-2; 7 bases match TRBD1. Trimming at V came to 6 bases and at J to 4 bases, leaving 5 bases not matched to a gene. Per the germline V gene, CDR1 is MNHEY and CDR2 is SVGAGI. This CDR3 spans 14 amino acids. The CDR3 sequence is CASRTDRATGELFF. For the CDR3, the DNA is TGTGCCAGCAGAACTGACAGGGCCACCGGGGAGCTGTTTTTT.

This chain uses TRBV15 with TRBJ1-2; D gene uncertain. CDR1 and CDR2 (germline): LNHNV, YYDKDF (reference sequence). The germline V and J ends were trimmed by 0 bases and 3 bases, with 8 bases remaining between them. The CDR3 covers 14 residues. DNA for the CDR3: TGTGCCACCAGCAGAGATCGGCAGGACTATGGCTACACCTTC. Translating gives CATSRDRQDYGYTF.

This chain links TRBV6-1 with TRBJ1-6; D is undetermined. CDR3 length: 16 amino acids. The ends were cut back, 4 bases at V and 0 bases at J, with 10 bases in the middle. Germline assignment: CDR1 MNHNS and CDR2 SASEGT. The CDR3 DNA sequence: TGTGCCAGCAGTGCAGACATGAGCTCCTATAATTCACCCCTCCACTTT. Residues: CASSADMSSYNSPLHF.

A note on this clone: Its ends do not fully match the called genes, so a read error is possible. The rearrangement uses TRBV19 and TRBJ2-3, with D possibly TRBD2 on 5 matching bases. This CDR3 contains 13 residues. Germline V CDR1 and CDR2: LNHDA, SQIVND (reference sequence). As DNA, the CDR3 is TGTGCCAGCAGTATCGGGCGGGCAGATACGCAGTATTTT. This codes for CASSIGRADTQYF. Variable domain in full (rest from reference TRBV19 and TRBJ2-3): DGGITQSPKYLFRKEGQNVTLSCEQNLNHDAMYWYRQDPGQGLRLIYYSQIVNDFQKGDIAEGYSVSREKKESFPLTVTSAQKNPTAFYLCASSIGRADTQYFGPGTRLTVL.

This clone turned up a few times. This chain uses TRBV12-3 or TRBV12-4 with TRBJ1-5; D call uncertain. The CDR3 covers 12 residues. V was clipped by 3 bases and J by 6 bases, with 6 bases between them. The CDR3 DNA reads TGTGCCAGCAGTTTTGAGTCTCAGCCCCAGCATTTT. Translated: CASSFESQPQHF.

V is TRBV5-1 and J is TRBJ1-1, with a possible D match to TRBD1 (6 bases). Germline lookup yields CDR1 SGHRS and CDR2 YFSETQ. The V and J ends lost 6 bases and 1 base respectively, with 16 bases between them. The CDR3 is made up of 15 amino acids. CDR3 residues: CASKGGETPNTEAFF. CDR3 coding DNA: TGCGCCAGCAAGGGGGGGGAAACCCCGAACACTGAAGCTTTCTTT. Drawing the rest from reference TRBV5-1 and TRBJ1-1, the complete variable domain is KAGVTQTPRYLIKTRGQQVTLSCSPISGHRSVSWYQQTPGQGLQFLFEYFSETQRNKGNFPGRFSGRQFSNSRSEMNVSTLELGDSALYLCASKGGETPNTEAFFGQGTRLTVV.